The rows below give T cell receptor beta chains drawn from one sample of a study of blood T cell repertoires in COVID-19. Profiled with immunoSEQ multiplex PCR; TCRdb holds only in-frame clones, not every one. The table includes around 110,000 clones, approximately 80% detected once. Material for sequencing was peripheral blood. The receptors stem from a woman aged 70 to 79 with acute or convalescent COVID-19. Each CDR3 is given with its conserved first and last residue. A D gene is named only where the DNA matches it firmly. Clone sizes are given selectively: once, few, many, or a class where the clone is expanded.

NA	NA	TRBV10-3	TRBJ2-7	TGTGCCATCAGTGAGTCACGGGGCTACGAGCAGTACTTC	CAISESRGYEQYF
NA	NA	TRBV15	TRBJ1-2	TGTGCCACCAGCAGAGATATAGCAGACTACACCTTC	CATSRDIADYTF
NA	NA	TRBV11-2	TRBJ1-6	TGTGCCAGCAGCTTAGATGATCGCAGGAATTCACCCCTCCACTTT	CASSLDDRRNSPLHF
TRBD2	NA	TRBV30	TRBJ2-1	TGTGCCTGGAGTATCGGACTAGCAGACTACAATGAGCAGTTCTTC	CAWSIGLADYNEQFF
NA	NA	TRBV19	TRBJ1-1	TGTGCCAGTACTCTACGGGATGGCGGGATCATCGAAGCTTTCTTT	CASTLRDGGIIEAFF
NA	NA	TRBV5-1	TRBJ1-6	TGCGCCAGCAGCTTGGCGGAGTTTTATAATTCACCCCTCCACTTT	CASSLAEFYNSPLHF
NA	NA	TRBV6-6	TRBJ2-7	TGTGCCAGCAGTTACCCCCTGGACAGTTACGAGCAGTACTTC	CASSYPLDSYEQYF
NA	NA	TRBV30	TRBJ2-7	TGTGCCTGGAGTGTCGGGCAGGGATTCTACGAGCAGTACTTC	CAWSVGQGFYEQYF
TRBD2	NA	TRBV3-1/TRBV3-2	TRBJ2-1	TGTGCCAGCAGCGCCGAGAGCGGGAGGCCAAGGAATGAGCAGTTCTTC	CASSAESGRPRNEQFF
NA	NA	TRBV15	TRBJ1-4	TGTGCCACCAGCAGAGGGGACACTCCTAAACTGTTTTTT	CATSRGDTPKLFF
TRBD1	NA	TRBV6-5	TRBJ1-1	TGTGCCAGCAGTAGACAGGGGCTGAGGGCTTTCTTT	CASSRQGLRAFF
NA	NA	TRBV2	TRBJ1-4	TGTGCCAGCAGTGATTACAGGGTGATGGCAATGTTTTTT	CASSDYRVMAMFF
NA	once	TRBV5-4	TRBJ1-2	TGTGCCAGCAGCTTGGAGCAGAGGTATGGCTACACCTTC	CASSLEQRYGYTF
TRBD1	NA	TRBV5-5	TRBJ1-5	TGTGCCAGCAGCTTGGAACAGGGGCAACAGCCCCAGCATTTT	CASSLEQGQQPQHF
NA	NA	TRBV15	TRBJ1-3	TGTGCCACCAGCAGAGGCCCAGTAGGTGCCGGGAACACCATATATTTT	CATSRGPVGAGNTIYF
TRBD1	NA	TRBV9	TRBJ2-4	TGTGCCAGCAGCGCTACACAGGGGGCCAAAAACATTCAGTACTTC	CASSATQGAKNIQYF
NA	NA	TRBV6-5	TRBJ1-6	TGTGCCAGCCAGGGGTTGAATTCACCCCTCCACTTT	CASQGLNSPLHF
TRBD1	NA	TRBV5-1	TRBJ2-2	TGCGCCAGCAGCTTGGGACAGGGAGTTAACACCGGGGAGCTGTTTTTT	CASSLGQGVNTGELFF
NA	NA	TRBV19	TRBJ1-3	TGTGCCAGTAGTATGGGGAGCTCTGGAAACACCATATATTTT	CASSMGSSGNTIYF
NA	few	TRBV11-2	TRBJ1-1	TGTGCCAGCAGTCCCGACAGGTACACTGAAGCTTTCTTT	CASSPDRYTEAFF
NA	NA	TRBV18	TRBJ2-1	TGTGCCAGCTCCCCTCGACAGGACTCCTACAATGAGCAGTTCTTC	CASSPRQDSYNEQFF
TRBD1	NA	TRBV9	TRBJ2-1	TGTGCCAGCAGCTCACGGGACAGGGTCCTCAATGAGCAGTTCTTC	CASSSRDRVLNEQFF